This record looks at one T cell receptor beta chain sequence and its context. Its target is unknown. These data are taken from a study of CD8 T cells in ankylosing spondylitis. General observations from the study: For ankylosing spondylitis blood, a TCR beta motif of about eight highly homologous variants appeared characteristic.

V trimming: 3 bases; J trimming: 5 bases; junction bases outside the gene matches: 7. The CDR3 runs to 15 residues. Germline V gene sequence: CDR1 KGHSH, CDR2 LQKENI. TCRdb redid the calling of the 5' RACE reads with MiXCR, one entry per CDR3 protein. This table has roughly 150,000 distinct CDR3 sequences, roughly a third appearing once. The V call is TRBV18, the J call TRBJ2-7; 10 nucleotides line up with TRBD2. The sample comprised synovial fluid, either unsorted or a sorted T cell fraction (not recorded which). This clonotype originated in a male donor with ankylosing spondylitis. CDR3: CASSPPSGSTHEQYF. In DNA, the CDR3 is TGTGCCAGCTCACCGCCTAGCGGGAGTACCCACGAGCAGTACTTC. The complete variable domain, with remaining parts taken from reference TRBV18 and TRBJ2-7, reads NAGVMQNPRHLVRRRGQEARLRCSPMKGHSHVYWYRQLPEEGLKFMVYLQKENIIDESGMPKERFSAEFPKEGPSILRIQQVVRGDSAAYFCASSPPSGSTHEQYFGPGTRLTVT.